Listed below are T cell receptor beta chains from one sample, sequenced in a study of blood T cells in healthy people across ages. Each CDR3 protein is one row after TCRdb ran MiXCR on the 5' RACE reads. The data show around 650,000 distinct CDR3 sequences, around 32% seen once. The sample taken for sequencing was blood. These receptor sequences come from a woman older than 75 in good health. CDR3s include the opening cysteine and the closing phenylalanine or tryptophan. A D gene is named only where the DNA matches it firmly.

TRBJ2-2	TRBD1	TRBV20-1	CSATDRGRGGTGELFF
TRBJ1-3	NA	TRBV6-5	CASSKQENSGNTIYF
TRBJ1-2	NA	TRBV28	CASRPPSAGLYGYTF
TRBJ1-4	NA	TRBV25-1	CASLGGPGFNEKLFF
TRBJ1-2	NA	TRBV28	CASRTGTTGNYGYTF
TRBJ2-5	TRBD1	TRBV10-3	CAISESTGGKETQYF
TRBJ2-5	TRBD1	TRBV7-3	CASSLGGDRGETQYF
TRBJ2-7	NA	TRBV7-2	CASSRTDNSVYEQYF
TRBJ1-2	NA	TRBV7-2	CASSLQAGYGYTF
TRBJ1-2	TRBD1	TRBV7-2	CASSLVVSQGAYGYTF
TRBJ2-1	NA	TRBV7-9	CASSLAGIGNEQFF